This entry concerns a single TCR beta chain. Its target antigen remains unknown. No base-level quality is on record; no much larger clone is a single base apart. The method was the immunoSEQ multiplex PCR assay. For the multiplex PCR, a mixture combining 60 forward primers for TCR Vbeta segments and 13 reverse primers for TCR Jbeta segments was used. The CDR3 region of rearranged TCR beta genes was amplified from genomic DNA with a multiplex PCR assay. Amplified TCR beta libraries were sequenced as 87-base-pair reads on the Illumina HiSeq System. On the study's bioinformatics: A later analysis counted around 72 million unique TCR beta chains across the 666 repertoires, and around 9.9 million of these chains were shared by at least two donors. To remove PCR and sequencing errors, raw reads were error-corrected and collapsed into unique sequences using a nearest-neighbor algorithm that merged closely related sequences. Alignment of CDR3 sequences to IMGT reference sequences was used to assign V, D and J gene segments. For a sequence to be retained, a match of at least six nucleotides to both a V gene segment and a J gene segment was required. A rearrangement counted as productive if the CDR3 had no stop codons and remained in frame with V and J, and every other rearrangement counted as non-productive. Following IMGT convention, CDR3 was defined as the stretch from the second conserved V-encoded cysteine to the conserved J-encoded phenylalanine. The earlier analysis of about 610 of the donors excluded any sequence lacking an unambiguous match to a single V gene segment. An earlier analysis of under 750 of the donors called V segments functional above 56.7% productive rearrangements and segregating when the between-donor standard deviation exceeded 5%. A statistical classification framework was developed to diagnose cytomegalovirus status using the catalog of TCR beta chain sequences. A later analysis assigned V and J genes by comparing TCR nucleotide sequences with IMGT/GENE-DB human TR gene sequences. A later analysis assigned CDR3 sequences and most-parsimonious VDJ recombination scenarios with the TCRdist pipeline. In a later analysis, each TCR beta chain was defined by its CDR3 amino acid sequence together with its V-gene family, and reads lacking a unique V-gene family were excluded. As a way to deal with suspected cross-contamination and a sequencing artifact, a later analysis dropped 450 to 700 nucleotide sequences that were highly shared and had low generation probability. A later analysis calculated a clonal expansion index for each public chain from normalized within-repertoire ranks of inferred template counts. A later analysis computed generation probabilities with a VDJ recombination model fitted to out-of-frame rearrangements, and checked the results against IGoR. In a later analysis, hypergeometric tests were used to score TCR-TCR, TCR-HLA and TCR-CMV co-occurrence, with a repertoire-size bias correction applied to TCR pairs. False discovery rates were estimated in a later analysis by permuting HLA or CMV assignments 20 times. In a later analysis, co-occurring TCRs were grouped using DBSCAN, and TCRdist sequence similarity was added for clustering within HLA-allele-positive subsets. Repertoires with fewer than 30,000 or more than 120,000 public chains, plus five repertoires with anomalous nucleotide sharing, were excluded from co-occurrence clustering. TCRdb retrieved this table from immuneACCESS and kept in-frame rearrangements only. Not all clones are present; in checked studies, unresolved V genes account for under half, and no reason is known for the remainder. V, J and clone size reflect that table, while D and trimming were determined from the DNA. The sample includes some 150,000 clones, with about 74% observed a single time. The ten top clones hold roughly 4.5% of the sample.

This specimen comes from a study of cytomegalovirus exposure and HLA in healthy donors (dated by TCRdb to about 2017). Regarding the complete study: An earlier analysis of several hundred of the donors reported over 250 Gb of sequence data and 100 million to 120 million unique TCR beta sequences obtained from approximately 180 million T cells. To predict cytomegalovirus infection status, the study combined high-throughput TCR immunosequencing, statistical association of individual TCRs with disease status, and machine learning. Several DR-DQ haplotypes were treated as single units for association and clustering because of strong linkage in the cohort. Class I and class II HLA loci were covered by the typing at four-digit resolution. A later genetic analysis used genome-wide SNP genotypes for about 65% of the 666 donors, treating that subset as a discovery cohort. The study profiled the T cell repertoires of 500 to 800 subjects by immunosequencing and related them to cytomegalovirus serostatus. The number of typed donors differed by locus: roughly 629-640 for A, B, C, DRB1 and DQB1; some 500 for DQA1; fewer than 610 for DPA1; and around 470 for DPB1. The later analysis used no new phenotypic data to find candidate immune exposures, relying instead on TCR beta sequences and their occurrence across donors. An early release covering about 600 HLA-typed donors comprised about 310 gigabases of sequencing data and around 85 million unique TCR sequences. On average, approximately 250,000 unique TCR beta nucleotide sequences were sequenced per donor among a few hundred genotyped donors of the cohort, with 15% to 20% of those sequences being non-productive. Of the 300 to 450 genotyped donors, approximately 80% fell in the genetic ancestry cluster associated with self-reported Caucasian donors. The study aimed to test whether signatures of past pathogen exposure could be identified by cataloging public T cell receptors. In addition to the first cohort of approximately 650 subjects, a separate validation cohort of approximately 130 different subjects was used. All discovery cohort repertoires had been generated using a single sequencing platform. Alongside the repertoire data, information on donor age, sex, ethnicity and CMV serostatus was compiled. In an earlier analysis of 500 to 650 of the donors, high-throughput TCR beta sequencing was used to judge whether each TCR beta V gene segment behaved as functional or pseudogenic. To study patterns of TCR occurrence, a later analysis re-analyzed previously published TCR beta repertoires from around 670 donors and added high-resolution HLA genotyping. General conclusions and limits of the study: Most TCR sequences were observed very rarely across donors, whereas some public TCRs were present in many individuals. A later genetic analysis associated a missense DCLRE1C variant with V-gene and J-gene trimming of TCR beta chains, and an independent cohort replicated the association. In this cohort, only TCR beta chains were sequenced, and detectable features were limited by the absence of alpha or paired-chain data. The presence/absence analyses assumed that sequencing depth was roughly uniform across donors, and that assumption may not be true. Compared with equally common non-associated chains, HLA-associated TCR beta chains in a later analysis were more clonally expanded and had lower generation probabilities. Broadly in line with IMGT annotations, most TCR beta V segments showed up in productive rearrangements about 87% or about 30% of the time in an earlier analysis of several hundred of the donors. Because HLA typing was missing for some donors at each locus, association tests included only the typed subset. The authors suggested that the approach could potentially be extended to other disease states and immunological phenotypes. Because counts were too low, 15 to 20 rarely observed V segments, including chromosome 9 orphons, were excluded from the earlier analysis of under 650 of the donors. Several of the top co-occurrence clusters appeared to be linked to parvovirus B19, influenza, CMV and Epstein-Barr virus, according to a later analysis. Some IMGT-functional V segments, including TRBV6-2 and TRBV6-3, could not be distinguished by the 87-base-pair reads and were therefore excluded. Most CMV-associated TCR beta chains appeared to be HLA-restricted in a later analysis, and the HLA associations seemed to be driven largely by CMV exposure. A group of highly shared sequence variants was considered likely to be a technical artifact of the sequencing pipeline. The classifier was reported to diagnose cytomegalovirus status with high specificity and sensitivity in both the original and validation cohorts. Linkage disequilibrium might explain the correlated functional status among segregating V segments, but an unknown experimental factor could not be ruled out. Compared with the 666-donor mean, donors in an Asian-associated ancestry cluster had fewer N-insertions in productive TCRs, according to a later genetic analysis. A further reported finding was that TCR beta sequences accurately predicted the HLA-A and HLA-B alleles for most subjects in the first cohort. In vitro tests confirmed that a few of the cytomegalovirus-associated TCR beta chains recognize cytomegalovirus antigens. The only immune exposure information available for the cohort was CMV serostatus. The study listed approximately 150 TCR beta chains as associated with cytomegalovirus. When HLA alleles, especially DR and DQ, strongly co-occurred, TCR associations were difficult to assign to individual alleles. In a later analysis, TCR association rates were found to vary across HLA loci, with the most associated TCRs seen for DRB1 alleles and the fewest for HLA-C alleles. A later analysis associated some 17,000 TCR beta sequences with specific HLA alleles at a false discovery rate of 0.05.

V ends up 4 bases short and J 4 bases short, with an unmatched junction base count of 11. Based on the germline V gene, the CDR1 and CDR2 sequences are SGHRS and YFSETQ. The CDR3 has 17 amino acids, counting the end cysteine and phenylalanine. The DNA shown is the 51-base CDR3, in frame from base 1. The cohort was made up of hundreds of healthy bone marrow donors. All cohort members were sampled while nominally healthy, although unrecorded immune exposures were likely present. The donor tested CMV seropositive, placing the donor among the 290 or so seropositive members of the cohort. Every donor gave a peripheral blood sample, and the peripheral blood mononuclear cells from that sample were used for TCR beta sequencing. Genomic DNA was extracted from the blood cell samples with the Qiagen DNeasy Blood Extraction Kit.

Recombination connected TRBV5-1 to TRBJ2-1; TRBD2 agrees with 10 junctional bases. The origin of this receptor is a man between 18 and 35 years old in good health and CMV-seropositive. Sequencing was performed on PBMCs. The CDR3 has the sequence CASSPRTSGRGYNEQFF. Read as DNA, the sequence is TGCGCCAGCAGCCCAAGGACTAGCGGCCGCGGATACAATGAGCAGTTCTTC.